This T cell receptor (beta chain) comes out of a study of shared clonotypes between healthy human individuals. Study findings and constraints: At large depth, rarefaction still showed sorted-subset sequencing to be incomplete. With a handful of donors compared, around 5% of naive CD4 clonotypes were shared. Blood was the sole source, and tissue repertoires probably differ.

This CDR3 region has 14 residues. V was pared by 3 bases and J by 3 bases, with 5 bases of the junction left unmatched. Germline V gene lookup returns CDR1 KGHSH and CDR2 LQKENI. Recent acute infections and vaccinations were absent in the healthy HIV-negative adult donors. Profiling relied on immunoSEQ multiplex PCR, and the TCRdb table lists in-frame clones only, not all of them. The repertoire holds over 2 million clones, with roughly 96% as singletons. In the case of this clone: The antigen remains unidentified. Other nucleotide sequences from this sample produce the same CDR3.

This clonotype originated in a man between 18 and 29 years old in good health. The V and J genes are TRBV18 and TRBJ2-7; 7 bases line up with TRBD1. Sequenced material: naive CD4+ T cells sorted from blood. As to subset: CD45RA+ positively selected. CDR3: CASSPLRDSYEQYF. The CDR3 DNA reads as TGTGCCAGCTCACCCCTCCGGGACAGCTACGAGCAGTACTTC.